This T cell receptor (beta chain) is drawn from a study of T-cell reconstitution after alpha-beta-depleted transplantation in children. This clonotype has just a few counts. V trimming: 2 bases; J trimming: 2 bases; junction bases outside the gene matches: 4. The CDR3 runs 15 residues. Germline V CDR1 and CDR2: SEHNR, FQNEAQ (reference sequence). Preparing the TCRbeta library involved the use of unique molecular identifiers. TCRdb reprocessed the PCR reads via MiXCR and lists one record per CDR3 protein. The sample contains some 640,000 distinct CDR3 sequences, about 15% of which appear only once. Specimen: PBMCs from the stem cell graft donor, collected from the stem cell graft. This sequence was found in a human donor who donated a stem cell graft to a child with acute myeloid leukemia. V and J are TRBV7-9 and TRBJ2-3; TRBD1 matches 7 bases. CDR3 nucleotide sequence: TGTGCCAGCAGCTTAATGCAGGGGGACACAGATACGCAGTATTTT. Amino acids: CASSLMQGDTDTQYF.